These T cell receptor beta chains were read from a single sample in a study of T cells in tuberculosis. The data were produced by immunoSEQ multiplex PCR, yet TCRdb's version contains in-frame clones alone and is incomplete. The sample records 55,000 to 65,000 clones, 81% being singletons. The sequenced sample was CD1b-GMM tetramer-negative cells sorted from PBMCs. Every receptor here comes from an adult woman with latent tuberculosis. The CDR3 runs from the conserved cysteine through the conserved F or W. The order of the fields is V gene, D gene, J gene, clone size, CDR3 protein, CDR3 DNA. The D gene is left open where the match is weak. A clone size is listed for some rows: how often the clone was seen (once, few, many), or a class if it is expanded.

TRBV11-2	TRBD1	TRBJ2-5	.	CASSSDRAETQYF	TGTGCCAGCAGCTCGGACAGGGCCGAGACCCAGTACTTC
TRBV2	.	TRBJ2-5	once	CASSPPRRGQETQYF	TGTGCCAGCAGCCCACCGCGGAGAGGGCAAGAGACCCAGTACTTC
TRBV2	.	TRBJ1-1	.	CASNPLVTANTEAFF	TGTGCCAGCAACCCCTTAGTGACAGCGAACACTGAAGCTTTCTTT
TRBV9	TRBD2	TRBJ2-3	.	CASSVAQGTRRTDTQYF	TGTGCCAGCAGCGTAGCGCAGGGGACTAGGCGCACAGATACGCAGTATTTT
TRBV5-6	.	TRBJ1-1	few	CASSLINEVYTEAFF	TGTGCCAGCAGCTTGATTAATGAGGTATACACTGAAGCTTTCTTT
TRBV9	TRBD2	TRBJ2-1	.	CASSVETSGHNEQFF	TGTGCCAGCAGCGTGGAGACTAGCGGCCACAATGAGCAGTTCTTC
TRBV4-1	.	TRBJ2-3	.	CASSQERLSASTDTQYF	TGCGCCAGCAGCCAAGAACGACTGAGTGCTAGCACAGATACGCAGTATTTT
TRBV29-1	.	TRBJ2-3	once	CSVALDRSDTQYF	TGCAGCGTTGCCCTAGACAGGTCAGATACGCAGTATTTT
TRBV6-5	.	TRBJ1-6	.	CASSPPGLDNSPLHF	TGTGCCAGCAGCCCCCCAGGACTTGATAATTCACCCCTCCACTTT
TRBV5-1	.	TRBJ2-2	.	CASSLASGGELFF	TGCGCCAGCAGCTTGGCCTCCGGCGGGGAGCTGTTTTTT